This paragraph reports one TCR beta chain. The source of the sample is a study of OX40 agonist ivuxolimab in advanced cancers. Trimming removed 0 bases at V and 8 bases at J, with 10 bases between. Germline V CDR1 and CDR2: SGHAT, FQNNGV. CDR3 length equals 13 residues. Sequencing was performed with immunoSEQ multiplex PCR; in TCRdb, only in-frame clones are kept and a portion is missing. The sample has about 34,000 clones, around nine tenths seen once. The chain uses TRBV11-2 and TRBJ1-2, with D possibly TRBD1 on 5 matching bases. This specimen was CD4+ or CD8+ T cells sorted from blood, taken in a trial of the OX40 agonist ivuxolimab. The source is an adult with an advanced solid tumor such as melanoma, head and neck, liver or kidney cancer. The CDR3 protein is CASSLEQAIGYTF. CDR3 nucleotide sequence: TGTGCCAGCAGCTTAGAACAGGCGATCGGCTACACCTTC.